This entry lists 29 T cell receptor beta chains sequenced from one sample in a study of a mutant IDH1 vaccine in newly diagnosed glioma. Sequenced by immunoSEQ multiplex PCR; TCRdb stores in-frame clones only, minus some. The data contain some 56,000 clones, 75% to 95% of them singletons. Indicated time point: baseline, week 1 (first vaccination visit). Stated treatment: pre-vaccination baseline after standard-of-care therapy. Material: PBMCs, obtained from a glioma patient treated with radiotherapy, temozolomide or both. The receptors derive from a man in his forties or fifties with glioma.

V gene TRBV25-1 combines with J gene TRBJ2-7; D is ambiguous. The germline gives CDR1 MGHDK, CDR2 SYGVNS. V was cut by 4 bases and J by 2 bases, with 9 bases left in between. The CDR3 extends over 13 amino acids. The CDR3 spells CASSGTATYEQYF. DNA for the CDR3: TGTGCCAGCAGTGGGACGGCCACCTACGAGCAGTACTTC.

This sequence joins TRBV29-1 and TRBJ2-3; TRBD2 is a possible D gene (6 bases). Germline CDR1 and CDR2: SQVTM and ANQGSEA. V was clipped by 7 bases and J by 0 bases, with 17 bases between them. The CDR3 length is 15 residues. The CDR3 DNA sequence: TGCAGCGCCCCCTCGGGGGTTAGAAGCACAGATACGCAGTATTTT. Its protein is CSAPSGVRSTDTQYF.

V and J are TRBV27 and TRBJ2-7; tentatively, D is TRBD1 (7 bases). The CDR3 has 16 amino acids. The ends were cut back, 8 bases at V and 2 bases at J, with 22 bases in the middle. Germline loops: CDR1 MNHEY, CDR2 SMNVEV (reference sequence). The CDR3 DNA follows: TGTGCCAGCTCGCCCCTGGAGGGGGCGTGGGCCTACGAGCAGTACTTC. This translates into CASSPLEGAWAYEQYF.

The chain carries TRBV9 and TRBJ1-6; D is unresolved. Trimming took off 3 bases at V and 7 bases at J, with 8 bases between the two ends. The CDR3 length is 13 residues. Germline CDR1 is SGDLS and CDR2 is YYNGEE. The CDR3 sequence: CASSADGNSPLHF. The CDR3 coding sequence is TGTGCCAGCAGCGCCGACGGAAATTCACCCCTCCACTTT.

CDR3 in amino acids: CASSSVALPREQYF. The CDR3 DNA reads TGTGCCAGCAGTTCCGTTGCACTTCCTCGCGAGCAGTACTTC. The chain joins TRBV6-5 to TRBJ2-7; no clear D. Trimming took 4 bases from V and 6 from J, leaving 16 bases between them. In germline, CDR1 is MNHEY, CDR2 SVGAGI. CDR3 length: 14 amino acids.

The rearrangement joins TRBV2 to TRBJ2-3; tentatively, D is TRBD1 (7 bases). Trimming took off 1 base at V and 3 bases at J, with 14 bases between the two ends. This CDR3 comprises 16 residues. Germline CDR1 SNHLY, CDR2 FYNNEI. The CDR3 spells CASSEGGATGTDTQYF. The CDR3 region has the DNA TGTGCCAGCAGTGAAGGGGGGGCGACAGGGACAGATACGCAGTATTTT.

The chain recombines TRBV11-2 with TRBJ2-3, with 12 bases identical to TRBD2. This CDR3 spans 17 amino acids. Germline values: CDR1 SGHAT, CDR2 FQNNGV. The V and J ends lost 5 bases and 1 base, in that order; junction bases with no gene match: 7. The CDR3 protein is CASSQTSGGPRTDTQYF. The CDR3 nucleotides read TGTGCCAGCAGCCAGACTAGCGGGGGACCACGCACAGATACGCAGTATTTT.

This chain uses TRBV27 with TRBJ2-7; perhaps TRBD1 as D (5 bases). The V end lost 5 bases, the J end lost 3 bases, and 11 bases lay between the germline ends. The CDR3 runs 13 residues. Per germline, CDR1 MNHEY and CDR2 SMNVEV (reference sequence). In DNA form, the CDR3 reads TGTGCCAGCAGTCCCCGGACAAGCTACGAGCAGTACTTC. This codes for CASSPRTSYEQYF.

The genes are TRBV9 and TRBJ2-6; D is ambiguous. This CDR3 spans 19 amino acids. Germline-derived CDR1 and CDR2 are SGDLS and YYNGEE. V dropped 0 bases and J dropped 0 bases, with 16 bases sitting between them. CDR3 protein: CASSVVGFGLSSGANVLTF. CDR3 nucleotides: TGTGCCAGCAGCGTAGTAGGATTCGGCCTGAGCTCTGGGGCCAACGTCCTGACTTTC.

This chain uses TRBV5-1 with TRBJ2-7; possible D gene TRBD1, 6 bases. Germline V gene lookup returns CDR1 SGHRS and CDR2 YFSETQ. The CDR3 is 16 amino acids. Trimming left V 6 bases short and J 1 base short, with 20 bases between. This chain's CDR3 is CASNLGAGALSYEQYF. As DNA, the CDR3 is TGCGCCAGCAATTTGGGGGCAGGGGCACTTTCCTACGAGCAGTACTTC.

This clone was picked up one time. This chain joins TRBV2 and TRBJ2-3; D call uncertain. In germline, CDR1 is SNHLY, CDR2 FYNNEI. This CDR3 contains 12 residues. Deletions cut 2 bases from V and 10 bases from J, with 10 bases between. The CDR3 DNA follows: TGTGCCAGCAGTGAACGGACCCCCCCGCAGTATTTT. Protein: CASSERTPPQYF.

The V and J genes are TRBV11-2 and TRBJ2-5; TRBD2 matches at 7 bases. From germline, CDR1 is SGHAT and CDR2 FQNNGV. The CDR3 is made up of 15 amino acids. V lost 1 base, J lost 5 bases, and 7 bases stayed unmatched. The CDR3 is CASSLGAGVGETQYF. In nucleotides, the CDR3 is TGTGCCAGCAGCTTAGGGGCGGGAGTAGGCGAGACCCAGTACTTC.

J is TRBJ2-2 and V is TRBV4-1; 7 bases map to TRBD2. Germline V gene lookup returns CDR1 MGHRA and CDR2 YSYEKL. V lost 8 bases, J lost 8 bases, and 11 bases stayed unmatched. CDR3 length: 14 amino acids. CDR3 sequence (DNA): TGCGCCAGCGAATTGCGGGGAGGGGCGGGGGAGCTGTTTTTT. It encodes CASELRGGAGELFF.

The chain employs TRBV7-9 and TRBJ1-5; 8 bases map to TRBD1. CDR3 length equals 17 residues. Trimming took 4 bases from V and 2 from J; bases not matched to a gene: 10. The germline V gene has CDR1 SEHNR and CDR2 FQNEAQ (reference sequence). The CDR3 loop is CASSSTDRGTGNQPQHF. CDR3 nucleotides: TGTGCCAGCAGCTCGACAGACAGGGGAACCGGCAATCAGCCCCAGCATTTT.

This chain's CDR3 is CASSLTSGAYEQYF. The CDR3 region has the DNA TGCGCCAGCAGCTTGACTAGCGGGGCCTACGAGCAGTACTTC. The chain employs TRBV5-1 and TRBJ2-7, with 10 bases identical to TRBD2. CDR3 length: 14 residues. Germline CDR1 is SGHRS and CDR2 is YFSETQ. Trimming removed 1 base from V and 2 bases from J; junction bases left unmatched: 0.

This clone was observed once. Because it lacks the conserved phenylalanine or tryptophan at the end, this CDR3 is likely a read error. It is unclear where the CDR3 begins or ends on the DNA, so no DNA is shown, and the CDR3 is as TCRdb lists it. This rearrangement joins TRBV19 to TRBJ1-2. Ends included, the CDR3 has 13 residues. Germline loops: CDR1 LNHDA, CDR2 SQIVND (reference sequence). The CDR3 reads CASSMVRASPVWV.

The genes are TRBV6-5 and TRBJ1-1; D call uncertain. The CDR3 covers 14 residues. Germline assignment: CDR1 MNHEY and CDR2 SVGAGI. V was cut by 0 bases and J by 5 bases, with 10 bases left in between. CDR3 protein: CASSYSGFKTEAFF. In nucleotides, the CDR3 is TGTGCCAGCAGTTACTCAGGGTTTAAGACTGAAGCTTTCTTT.

The V and J genes are TRBV4-3 and TRBJ1-6; D is uncertain. The CDR3 contains 13 residues. V lost 5 bases and J lost 11, with 13 bases in between. Per germline, CDR1 LGHNA and CDR2 YSLEER. This CDR3 reads CASSSVLGTPLHF. CDR3 nucleotides: TGCGCCAGCAGCTCTGTGTTAGGGACACCCCTCCACTTT.

The chain employs TRBV9 and TRBJ2-7; weak D call: TRBD2 (5 bases). Looked up from germline, CDR1 is SGDLS and CDR2 is YYNGEE. The CDR3 is 14 amino acids. V was shortened by 3 bases and J by 2 bases, with 12 bases between the two germline ends. The DNA for the CDR3 is TGTGCCAGCAGCGCCGGGGTAAAACCCTACGAGCAGTACTTC. Translated: CASSAGVKPYEQYF. Looking up the rest from reference TRBV9 and TRBJ2-7 gives the full variable domain: DSGVTQTPKHLITATGQRVTLRCSPRSGDLSVYWYQQSLDQGLQFLIQYYNGEERAKGNILERFSAQQFPDLHSELNLSSLELGDSALYFCASSAGVKPYEQYFGPGTRLTVT.

This chain links TRBV30 with TRBJ2-7, with D perhaps matching TRBD1 (6 bases). Per germline, CDR1 GTSNPN and CDR2 SVGIG (reference sequence). This CDR3 region has 17 residues. Trimming took off 3 bases at V and 6 bases at J, with 27 bases between the two ends. The CDR3 DNA is TGTGCCTGGAGGAATACCCTAACCGGGACACCAGGTGGCGAGCAGTACTTC. It specifies CAWRNTLTGTPGGEQYF.

The J gene is TRBJ2-7, the V gene TRBV4-1; 8 positions match TRBD1. The ends lost 1 base at V and 4 bases at J; junction bases unmatched: 6. This CDR3 spans 15 amino acids. The germline V gene encodes CDR1 MGHRA and CDR2 YSYEKL. The CDR3 loop reads CASSQGHRGEYEQYF. CDR3 sequence (DNA): TGCGCCAGCAGCCAAGGGCACAGGGGGGAGTACGAGCAGTACTTC.

The sample holds one count of this clone. The V call is TRBV2, the J call TRBJ2-2; D call uncertain. Between the trimmed V and J ends, which lost 3 bases and 7 bases, there was a span of 9 bases. Germline CDR1 is SNHLY and CDR2 is FYNNEI. The CDR3 covers 13 residues. CDR3 protein: CASSDTPGGELFF. The CDR3 nucleotides are TGTGCCAGCAGTGATACACCCGGCGGGGAGCTGTTTTTT.

The chain uses TRBV7-2 and TRBJ2-7; no clear D. The length of the CDR3 is 12 residues. With 2 bases removed from V and 6 bases from J, the gap between germline ends came to 8 bases. The V gene's germline CDR1 is SGHTA and CDR2 FQGNSA. CDR3 protein: CASSLIGREQYF. DNA of the CDR3: TGTGCCAGCAGCTTAATCGGACGCGAGCAGTACTTC.

The rearrangement uses TRBV6-6 and TRBJ2-3; 8 nucleotides align to TRBD1. The V and J ends lost 10 bases and 3 bases, in that order; junction bases with no gene match: 15. Looked up from germline, CDR1 is MNHNY and CDR2 is SVGAGI (reference sequence). The length of the CDR3 is 16 residues. This CDR3 is CAIAPRAGQGTDTQYF. The CDR3 bases are TGTGCCATAGCTCCTAGGGCAGGACAGGGAACAGATACGCAGTATTTT.

The table lists this clone with a count of one. The chain employs TRBV2 and TRBJ1-2; 8 positions match TRBD1. In germline, CDR1 is SNHLY, CDR2 FYNNEI. CDR3 length equals 15 residues. V trimming: 6 bases; J trimming: 4 bases; junction bases outside the gene matches: 10. The CDR3 region is CASSVDRAKSYGYTF. DNA for the CDR3: TGTGCCAGCAGCGTGGACAGGGCTAAGAGCTATGGCTACACCTTC. The entire variable domain, with the rest obtained from reference TRBV2 and TRBJ1-2, is as follows: EPEVTQTPSHQVTQMGQEVILRCVPISNHLYFYWYRQILGQKVEFLVSFYNNEISEKSEIFDDQFSVERPDGSNFTLKIRSTKLEDSAMYFCASSVDRAKSYGYTFGSGTRLTVV.

V usage is TRBV4-1 and J usage is TRBJ2-2; D is ambiguous. The CDR3 loop spans 11 amino acids. Germline lookup yields CDR1 MGHRA and CDR2 YSYEKL. V shed 7 bases and J shed 3 bases, with 3 bases lying between them. In DNA form, the CDR3 reads TGCGCCAGCACTTACACCGGGGAGCTGTTTTTT. Its translation: CASTYTGELFF.

J is TRBJ1-1 and V is TRBV28; no definite D call. The CDR3 consists of 12 residues. Between the trimmed V and J ends, which lost 2 bases and 9 bases, there was a span of 10 bases. Germline CDR1 is MDHEN and CDR2 is SYDVKM. CDR3 coding DNA: TGTGCCAGCAGTTTAACACAGCAGAAAGCTTTCTTT. Its translation is CASSLTQQKAFF.

The V call is TRBV9, the J call TRBJ1-4; 9 bases fit TRBD1. Unmatched junction bases numbered 5, after V lost 4 bases and J lost 7 bases. The CDR3 length is 14 residues. Germline V gene lookup returns CDR1 SGDLS and CDR2 YYNGEE. The CDR3 DNA reads as TGTGCCAGCAGCCTACAGGGGGCAGGTGAAAAACTGTTTTTT. It encodes CASSLQGAGEKLFF.

The rearrangement joins TRBV6-5 to TRBJ1-1, with a possible D match to TRBD1 (5 bases). This CDR3 has 16 residues. Per germline, CDR1 MNHEY and CDR2 SVGAGI. With 3 bases removed from V and 3 bases from J, the gap between germline ends came to 17 bases. The CDR3 is CASSYSWAGSYTEAFF. CDR3 bases: TGTGCCAGCAGTTATTCATGGGCAGGGTCCTACACTGAAGCTTTCTTT.